A selection of T cell receptor beta chains follows, all from one sample in a study of OX40 agonist ivuxolimab in advanced cancers. Only in-frame clones appear in the TCRdb table, and some are missing; sequencing was by immunoSEQ multiplex PCR. Altogether about 120,000 clones are present, around 93% being singletons, with the ten largest covering about 0.15%. Here the sequenced sample was CD4+ or CD8+ T cells sorted from blood, taken in a trial of the OX40 agonist ivuxolimab. These receptors originate from an adult with an advanced solid tumor such as melanoma, head and neck, liver or kidney cancer. CDR3s include the opening cysteine and the closing phenylalanine or tryptophan. Each record gives: CDR3 length, clone size, D gene, J gene, V gene, CDR3 protein, CDR3 DNA. D genes are given only for firm matches. Only some rows state a clone size, as once, few, many or a class for expanded clones.

>11|-|-|TRBJ1-1|TRBV6-5
CASSEEGGLFF
TGTGCCAGCAGTGAAGAGGGGGGGCTCTTCTTT
>15|-|TRBD1|TRBJ2-7|TRBV6-6
CASSPNWTGTNEQYF
TGTGCCAGCAGTCCTAATTGGACAGGTACCAATGAGCAGTACTTC
>13|-|TRBD1|TRBJ2-5|TRBV7-6
CASSQGQQETQYF
TGTGCCAGCAGCCAGGGACAGCAAGAGACCCAGTACTTC
>13|-|-|TRBJ2-1|TRBV4-3
CASSQAYRGEQFF
TGCGCCAGCAGCCAGGCCTATAGGGGTGAGCAGTTCTTC
>11|-|-|TRBJ2-3|TRBV10-2
CASFITDTQYF
TGCGCCAGCTTTATCACAGATACGCAGTATTTT
>14|-|-|TRBJ1-3|TRBV28
CASITGGAGNTIYF
TGTGCCAGCATCACGGGAGGGGCTGGAAACACCATATATTTT
>16|-|-|TRBJ2-2|TRBV5-1
CASSSFAGSNTGELFF
TGCGCCAGCAGCTCCTTCGCGGGATCGAACACCGGGGAGCTGTTTTTT
>15|-|TRBD2|TRBJ2-3|TRBV7-9
CASRHTSGATDTQYF
TGTGCCAGCAGACACACTAGCGGGGCGACAGATACGCAGTATTTT
>17|few|TRBD2|TRBJ2-3|TRBV5-1
CASSLALGRVSTDTQYF
TGCGCCAGCAGCTTGGCTCTGGGGAGGGTTAGCACAGATACGCAGTATTTT
>11|-|-|TRBJ1-2|TRBV6-5
CASSQGRGYTF
TGTGCCAGCAGCCAGGGCCGCGGCTACACCTTC
>15|-|-|TRBJ2-3|TRBV6-5
CASTPRGSSTDTQYF
TGTGCCAGCACACCTCGGGGATCTAGCACAGATACGCAGTATTTT
>15|-|-|TRBJ1-3|TRBV5-1
CASSLLVGSGNTIYF
TGCGCCAGCAGCTTGTTGGTGGGCTCTGGAAACACCATATATTTT
>11|-|-|TRBJ2-7|TRBV15
CATSRNNKQYF
TGTGCCACCAGCAGGAACAACAAGCAGTACTTC
>17|-|TRBD1|TRBJ2-7|TRBV4-2
CASSRNTLGQGAYEQYF
TGTGCCAGCAGCCGAAATACCCTGGGACAGGGCGCCTACGAGCAGTACTTC
>15|-|-|TRBJ1-5|TRBV5-6
CASSSSAWGRQPQHF
TGTGCCAGCAGCTCCTCGGCATGGGGAAGGCAGCCCCAGCATTTT
>13|-|-|TRBJ1-6|TRBV6-6
CASRLQGHSPLHF
TGTGCCAGCAGACTACAGGGTCATTCACCCCTCCACTTT
>15|-|-|TRBJ2-1|TRBV19
CASSKRQDGYNEQFF
TGTGCCAGTAGTAAAAGACAGGATGGCTACAATGAGCAGTTCTTC
>16|-|-|TRBJ2-5|TRBV7-2
CASSLSRPGRGETQYF
TGTGCCAGCAGCTTATCTCGGCCGGGTAGAGGAGAGACCCAGTACTTC
>15|-|TRBD1|TRBJ1-3|TRBV6-5
CASSYSGGVGNTIYF
TGTGCCAGCAGTTACTCAGGGGGCGTTGGAAACACCATATATTTT
>16|-|-|TRBJ1-1|TRBV9
CASSVSRDKQNTEAFF
TGTGCCAGCAGCGTAAGCCGGGACAAGCAAAACACTGAAGCTTTCTTT
>15|-|-|TRBJ1-2|TRBV6-6
CASSSPGPGEKGYTF
TGTGCCAGCAGTTCCCCGGGGCCGGGAGAGAAGGGCTACACCTTC
>16|-|-|TRBJ2-5|TRBV7-6
CASSFLRSGGGETQYF
TGTGCCAGCAGCTTCCTCCGGTCGGGGGGCGGGGAGACCCAGTACTTC
>14|once|TRBD1|TRBJ1-4|TRBV6-5
CASRRGQGALESFF
TGTGCCAGCAGGAGGGGACAGGGAGCCTTAGAGTCGTTTTTT
>15|-|-|TRBJ2-7|TRBV6-1
CASSSRLGNTYEQYF
TGTGCCAGCAGTTCCCGTTTGGGGAATACCTACGAGCAGTACTTC
>14|-|TRBD1|TRBJ1-2|TRBV6-5
CASRGTASNYGYTF
TGTGCCAGCAGAGGGACAGCCTCTAACTATGGCTACACCTTC
>15|few|-|TRBJ1-5|TRBV11-3
CASSLGTPGSQPQHF
TGTGCCAGCAGCTTAGGCACACCGGGCTCTCAGCCCCAGCATTTT
>18|-|-|TRBJ1-6|TRBV9
CASSDQRAHKSYNSPLHF
TGTGCCAGCAGCGATCAAAGGGCCCACAAATCCTATAATTCACCCCTCCACTTT
>16|once|TRBD2|TRBJ2-1|TRBV4-2
CASSQASGGGYNEQFF
TGTGCCAGCAGCCAGGCAAGCGGGGGGGGATACAATGAGCAGTTCTTC
>15|-|TRBD1|TRBJ1-3|TRBV7-2
CASSLDRGSGNTIYF
TGTGCCAGCAGCCTGGACAGGGGTAGTGGAAACACCATATATTTT
>14|-|-|TRBJ2-2|TRBV5-1
CASSLVQNTGELFF
TGCGCCAGCAGCTTGGTTCAGAACACCGGGGAGCTGTTTTTT
>17|-|-|TRBJ2-2|TRBV5-4
CASRFAGSRGNTGELFF
TGTGCCAGCAGGTTTGCAGGGTCGAGGGGTAACACCGGGGAGCTGTTTTTT
>16|-|TRBD1|TRBJ2-7|TRBV28
CASRPPGTGASYEQYF
TGTGCCAGCAGACCCCCCGGGACAGGGGCCTCCTACGAGCAGTACTTC
>15|-|TRBD1|TRBJ2-7|TRBV6-1
CASNLSGTGSYEQYF
TGTGCCAGCAATCTATCCGGGACAGGTTCCTACGAGCAGTACTTC
>14|-|-|TRBJ1-4|TRBV28
CASSSGGPNEKLFF
TGTGCCAGCAGTTCTGGGGGGCCCAATGAAAAACTGTTTTTT
>14|few|-|TRBJ2-1|TRBV9
CASSVQAFGNEQFF
TGTGCCAGCAGCGTACAAGCGTTCGGCAATGAGCAGTTCTTC
>14|once|-|TRBJ1-4|TRBV5-6
CASSFRGSNEKLFF
TGTGCCAGCAGCTTCAGGGGTTCTAATGAAAAACTGTTTTTT
>19|-|TRBD1|TRBJ2-4|TRBV5-1
CASSSDPGQGTLAKNIQYF
TGCGCCAGCAGCTCGGACCCGGGACAGGGGACTCTAGCCAAAAACATTCAGTACTTC
>14|once|TRBD1|TRBJ2-7|TRBV5-1
CASSERTGRYEQYF
TGCGCCAGCAGCGAACGGACAGGGAGGTACGAGCAGTACTTC
>15|-|-|TRBJ2-6|TRBV28
CASSQQGSGANVLTF
TGTGCCAGCAGTCAACAGGGATCTGGGGCCAACGTCCTGACTTTC
>14|-|TRBD1|TRBJ2-7|TRBV6-1
CASRPGQRNYEQYF
TGTGCCAGCAGGCCGGGACAGCGAAACTACGAGCAGTACTTC
>14|-|TRBD2|TRBJ2-1|TRBV6-6
CASSGTSGYNEQFF
TGTGCCAGCAGCGGGACTAGCGGATACAATGAGCAGTTCTTC
>13|-|-|TRBJ1-4|TRBV18
CASRGATNEKLFF
TGTGCCAGCCGGGGGGCAACTAATGAAAAACTGTTTTTT
>16|-|TRBD2|TRBJ2-3|TRBV19
CASSTRLAGGTDTQYF
TGTGCCAGTAGTACCCGACTAGCGGGAGGGACAGATACGCAGTATTTT